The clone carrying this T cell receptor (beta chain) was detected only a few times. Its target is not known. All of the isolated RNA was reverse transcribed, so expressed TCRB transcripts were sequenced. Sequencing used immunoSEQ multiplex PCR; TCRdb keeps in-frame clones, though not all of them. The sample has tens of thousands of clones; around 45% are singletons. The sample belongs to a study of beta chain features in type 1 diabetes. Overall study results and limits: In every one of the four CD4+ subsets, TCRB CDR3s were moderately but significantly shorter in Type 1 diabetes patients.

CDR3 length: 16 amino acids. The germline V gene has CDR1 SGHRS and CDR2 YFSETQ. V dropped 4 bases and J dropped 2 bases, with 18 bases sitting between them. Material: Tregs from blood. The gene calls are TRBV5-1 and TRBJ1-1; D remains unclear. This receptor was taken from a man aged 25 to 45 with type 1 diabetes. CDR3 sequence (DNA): TGCGCCAGCAGCCCGGATGAAGGAGGAGGAAACACTGAAGCTTTCTTT. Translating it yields CASSPDEGGGNTEAFF.